This T cell receptor beta chain was captured by sequencing in a study of blood T cell repertoires in COVID-19 (dated by TCRdb to 2018 to 2021). At the level of the whole study: Samples covering the acute and convalescent phases of COVID-19 were provided by collaborators in the United States, Italy and Spain. The prospective study material was composed of cDNA or gDNA derived from T cells, B-cell-depleted T cells, or PBMCs. Subjects who had been exposed to COVID-19, were actively infected with it, or had recovered from it provided the deeply sampled blood TCRbeta repertoires that made up the dataset. A freely available public database, intended as a resource for researchers studying the immune response to SARS-CoV-2, is where the repertoires were released. The samples were drawn from two sources: the first 160 participants of the ongoing ImmuneRACE study, and 950 to 1,500 subjects contributed by 6 global collaborators. Nearly every sample came with metadata listing a de-identified subject ID, COVID-19 status, age in years and sex. Where available, HLA class I and class II types were obtained from metadata supplied by the sample provider rather than from assay-based typing.

This clone was seen a few times. Its recognized antigen is unknown. Base qualities are missing; no much larger clone stands one base away. From V the trimming removes 0 bases and from J it removes 1 base, while the gene matches leave 3 bases of the junction unaccounted for. CDR1 SGHRS and CDR2 YFSETQ were looked up in the germline V gene. From cysteine to phenylalanine, the CDR3 is 15 amino acids long. The DNA shown is the 45-base CDR3, in frame from base 1. What the work shows at the level of the full study, not this receptor alone: How much clinical and demographic metadata was included differed by source and by participant, and the metadata was provided uncurated.

The immunoSEQ Assay, a bias-controlled multiplex PCR, was used to amplify TCRbeta CDR3 regions from genomic DNA. In the original analysis: The number of nucleated cells in each sample was estimated from the amplification of reference gene primers within the assay. To quantify the absolute abundance of each unique TCRbeta CDR3 rearrangement, sequence reads were collapsed and filtered. For each sample, productive Simpson clonality was calculated as the square root of Simpson's diversity index over productive rearrangements. This immuneACCESS table, as held by TCRdb, lists in-frame sequences with V and J called but not all clones. Of the missing ones, under half trace to an unresolved V gene in checked studies; the others have no known cause. That table supplies the V and J calls and clone size; D and trimming were determined from the DNA. Present in this sample are around 140,000 clones, 85% to 90% of which were seen just once. 37% of the sample rests with the top ten.

A second Seattle source provided samples from volunteer blood donors who had recovered from COVID-19. Whole blood was collected in K2EDTA tubes by collaborating institutions according to the institutions' own protocols. For TCRbeta analysis, collaborator samples were shipped as frozen whole blood, as isolated PBMCs, or as DNA extracted from either sample type. This clonotype originated in a man in his fifties or sixties who had recovered from COVID-19. Material for sequencing was peripheral blood. Rearrangement joined TRBV5-1 to TRBJ1-1; 7 central nucleotides agree with TRBD1. The CDR3 reads CASSLGDRPNTEAFF. Here is the DNA: TGCGCCAGCAGCTTGGGGGACAGACCGAACACTGAAGCTTTCTTT.